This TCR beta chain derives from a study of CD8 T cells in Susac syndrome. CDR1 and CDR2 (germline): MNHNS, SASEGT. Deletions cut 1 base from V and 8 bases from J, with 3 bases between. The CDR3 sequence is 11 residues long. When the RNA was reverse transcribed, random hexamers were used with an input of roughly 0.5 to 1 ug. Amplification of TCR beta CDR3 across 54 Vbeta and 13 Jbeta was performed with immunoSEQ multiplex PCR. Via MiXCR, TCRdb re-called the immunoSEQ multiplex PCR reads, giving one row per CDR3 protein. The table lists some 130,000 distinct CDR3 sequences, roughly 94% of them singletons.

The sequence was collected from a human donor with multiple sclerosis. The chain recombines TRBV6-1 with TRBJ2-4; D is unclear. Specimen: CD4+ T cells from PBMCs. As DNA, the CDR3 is TGTGCCAGCAGTGAAGGGGACATTCAGTACTTC. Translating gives CASSEGDIQYF.